Listed here is a single TCR beta chain. This sample stems from a study of blood T cell repertoires in COVID-19. Study summary: Donors in the United States, Italy and Spain gave samples during acute or convalescent COVID-19. Nucleic acid was either cDNA or gDNA, and it came from T cells, B-cell-depleted T cells, or PBMCs.

Assay: immunoSEQ multiplex PCR; the TCRdb copy retains only in-frame clones and omits some. Among 100,000 to 150,000 clones, 75% to 85% were seen once, and the ten largest hold over 10%. This CDR3 is 14 amino acids long. Trimming shortened V by 3 bases and J by 0 bases, and 9 bases separated the two germline ends. Germline V gene data show CDR1 as SGHDT and CDR2 as YYEEEE. The sequence came from a human donor in a cohort sampled during active COVID-19. J is TRBJ1-1 and V is TRBV5-6, with D perhaps TRBD1 (6 bases). The sequenced sample consisted of peripheral blood. The CDR3 region has the DNA TGTGCCAGCAGCTGGGGGCCATTGAACACTGAAGCTTTCTTT. Translation gives CASSWGPLNTEAFF.